One and the same sample provided the 6 T cell receptor beta chains below, sequenced in a study of molecular identifiers for immune sequencing clone quantification. MiXCR was run by TCRdb on the PCR reads, yielding one entry per CDR3 protein. The data hold over 85,000 distinct CDR3 sequences, with around a quarter observed a single time. Source material: naive CD8+ T cells from blood, with Jurkat cell RNA spiked in. The sample's subset: FACS-sorted CD8+CD4-CCR7+CD45RA+ naive T cells. Receptor source: a human donor in good health. Some libraries in this study had Jurkat cell RNA spiked in.

This clonotype was counted many times. The V gene is TRBV30, the J gene TRBJ1-1; D call uncertain. The germline V gene has CDR1 GTSNPN and CDR2 SVGIG (reference sequence). V gave up 1 base and J gave up 4 bases, with 10 bases separating them. The CDR3 is 13 residues long. This CDR3 is CAWSGFLATEAFF. The CDR3 DNA reads as TGTGCCTGGAGTGGATTTTTGGCCACTGAAGCTTTCTTT.

This clonotype was picked up many times. The V call is TRBV27, the J call TRBJ1-2; D is perhaps TRBD1 (5 bases). This CDR3 is built from 18 residues. The ends were cut back, 5 bases at V and 0 bases at J, with 22 bases in the middle. The germline CDR1 and CDR2 sequences are MNHEY and SMNVEV (reference sequence). CDR3 residues: CASSPQGVEGSTNYGYTF. CDR3 nucleotides: TGTGCCAGCAGTCCGCAGGGTGTTGAGGGGAGTACTAACTATGGCTACACCTTC.

Details on this clonotype: Because it lacks the conserved phenylalanine or tryptophan at the end, this CDR3 is likely a read error. CDR3 in amino acids: CASSYPASGGTYNEQFL. In DNA form, the CDR3 reads TGTGCCAGCAGTTACCCTGCTAGCGGGGGTACCTACAATGAGCAGTTCCTC. The genes are TRBV6-5 and TRBJ2-1, with 10 bases identical to TRBD2. Germline CDR1 reads MNHEY; CDR2 reads SVGAGI. This CDR3 is built from 17 residues. The trim removed 2 bases at V and 2 bases at J, leaving 6 bases unmatched.

This clonotype has ten or more counts. The chain carries TRBV27 and TRBJ1-5; D is perhaps TRBD1 (6 bases). The CDR3 consists of 13 residues. Germline CDR1 and CDR2: MNHEY and SMNVEV (reference sequence). Trimming removed 2 bases at V and 6 bases at J, with 8 bases between. The CDR3 loop reads CASSLQGPQPQHF. The DNA for the CDR3 is TGTGCCAGCAGTTTACAGGGGCCTCAGCCCCAGCATTTT.

In the case of this clonotype: Possible read error: a much larger clone is one base away. The chain has TRBV6-2 or TRBV6-3 and TRBJ1-5; 7 nucleotides agree with TRBD1. The CDR3 extends over 16 amino acids. Germline assignment: CDR1 MNHEY and CDR2 SVGEGT. Germline trimming cut 5 bases from V and 8 bases from J; bases unmatched to any gene: 15. CDR3 loop: CASSPNRGPPAKPQHF. The CDR3 DNA sequence: TGTGCCAGCAGTCCAAACAGGGGCCCCCCGGCTAAGCCCCAGCATTTT.

The chain employs TRBV20-1 and TRBJ2-5, with TRBD1 matching over 8 bases. The CDR3 totals 15 residues. Germline-derived CDR1 and CDR2 are DFQATT and SNEGSKA (reference sequence). V lost 2 bases and J lost 2; bases outside the gene matches: 7. The DNA of the CDR3 is TGCAGTGCTAGATATTGGACAGGGTATCAAGAGACCCAGTACTTC. Amino acid sequence: CSARYWTGYQETQYF.